This T cell receptor (beta chain) originates from a study of blood T cell repertoires in COVID-19. This clone was detected a few times. V shed 7 bases and J shed 4 bases, with 21 bases lying between them. Germline V gives CDR1 KGHDR, CDR2 SFDVKD. The CDR3 has 16 amino acids. Authors' analysis steps: Amplification with reference gene primers provided the estimates of nucleated cell counts. This table comes from immunoSEQ multiplex PCR, and its TCRdb copy is limited to in-frame clones, with some not included. V, J and clone size were drawn from that table, and D and trimming were deduced from the DNA. The repertoire holds roughly 100,000 clones, with roughly 84% as singletons.

This receptor was identified in a human donor in a cohort sampled during active COVID-19. V usage is TRBV24-1 and J usage is TRBJ1-2; no firm D call. Sequenced material: peripheral blood. The CDR3 is CATRLDGGWVSYGYTF. The CDR3 nucleotides are TGTGCCACCAGACTTGATGGAGGGTGGGTTTCCTATGGCTACACCTTC.